This T cell receptor beta chain comes out of a study of cytotoxic CD8 clonotypes in ibrutinib-treated CLL. Background on the study: Following a median around 13 months of treatment, with a range of 6 to 36, response samples were taken. When averaged across all of the samples, the counts came to 255,043 productive templates and about 95,000 productive rearrangements. Findings and limits, study-wide: Sampling of sustained-remission and progressing patients occurred at differing times.

V trimming: 6 bases; J trimming: 3 bases; junction bases outside the gene matches: 6. Germline V CDR1 and CDR2: MDHEN, SYDVKM. The CDR3 contains 16 residues. TCR beta library input comprised roughly 1.9 micrograms of genomic DNA from cryopreserved PBMCs. The table came from immunoSEQ multiplex PCR; TCRdb's copy has only in-frame clones and leaves some out. This sample has nearly 300,000 clones, with roughly three quarters found just once. Of note for this clone: Its target is unknown.

The sequencing used PBMCs, collected at disease progression, from a patient treated with ibrutinib. The TCR was taken from a human donor with chronic lymphocytic leukemia. The chain employs TRBV28 and TRBJ2-3; 13 bases fit TRBD2. CDR3 protein: CASSILAGGWTDTQYF. The CDR3 DNA follows: TGTGCCAGCAGCATACTAGCGGGAGGGTGGACAGATACGCAGTATTTT.